The clone carrying this T cell receptor (beta chain) was counted only a few times. Its antigen is still unknown. The data originate from a study of cytomegalovirus exposure and HLA in healthy donors. Study details: Ancestry clustering placed 70% to 90% of roughly 400 genotyped donors in the Caucasian-associated cluster. Findings and caveats of the study: Sequencing artifact likely explains a cluster of highly shared sequence variants.

There are 17 residues in the CDR3. Germline V gives CDR1 LNHDA, CDR2 SQIVND (reference sequence). V was pared by 7 bases and J by 0 bases, with 3 bases of the junction left unmatched. When sampled, the donors appeared nominally healthy, though they likely had unrecorded immune exposures. The PCR was carried out with 60 Vbeta primers and 13 Jbeta primers. Libraries were prepared by immunoSEQ multiplex PCR; TCRdb keeps only in-frame clonotypes and omits some of them. Of approximately 150,000 clones detected, around 80% appear once; the ten largest clones hold under 2.5%. This TCR was recovered from a man aged 35-49 years in good health and CMV-seronegative. The chain couples TRBV19 to TRBJ2-6; 13 bases match TRBD2. Sequencing input: PBMCs. CDR3 region: CASTLAGGFSGANVLTF. The CDR3 DNA reads TGTGCCAGTACACTAGCGGGAGGGTTCTCTGGGGCCAACGTCCTGACTTTC.